The clone carrying this T cell receptor beta chain was detected once. This record belongs to a study of blood T cell repertoires in COVID-19. Study summary: There were acute and convalescent COVID-19 samples, and they came from the United States, Italy and Spain. PBMCs, B-cell-depleted T cells, or T cells were the source of the cDNA or gDNA that made up the material.

The repertoire was sequenced with immunoSEQ multiplex PCR; TCRdb's copy has only in-frame clones and lacks some. The sample comprises about 180,000 clones, less than 90% of which are singletons, and less than 25% rests with the top ten. The specimen sequenced was peripheral blood. The clonotype was recovered from a man aged 65 to 85 with active or convalescent COVID-19.

CDR3 sequence (DNA): TGTGCCAGCAATCACCTACTAGCGGGAGGGGGCAATGAGCAGTTCTTC. Translation: CASNHLLAGGGNEQFF. V is TRBV28 and J is TRBJ2-1; the match to TRBD2 covers 13 bases. Germline CDR1 and CDR2: MDHEN and SYDVKM. The ends lost 7 bases at V and 6 bases at J; junction bases unmatched: 9. This CDR3 region has 16 residues. Filled out from reference TRBV28 and TRBJ2-1, the complete variable domain reads DVKVTQSSRYLVKRTGEKVFLECVQDMDHENMFWYRQDPGLGLRLIYFSYDVKMKEKGDIPEGYSVSREKKERFSLILESASTNQTSMYLCASNHLLAGGGNEQFFGPGTRLTVL.